This TCR beta chain was observed in a study of PD-L1 blockade in urothelial cancer. Across the study: Patients' prior chemotherapy regimens numbered 0 to 3.

Sequencing used immunoSEQ multiplex PCR; TCRdb keeps in-frame clones, though not all of them. The sample lists around 130,000 clones, approximately 84% occurring once. The time point here: pretreatment peripheral blood. Germline V gives CDR1 LNHDA, CDR2 SQIVND (reference sequence). V was pared by 9 bases and J by 4 bases, with 12 bases between. This CDR3 has 12 amino acids. This receptor was obtained from a man aged 50-60 years with urothelial cancer. Source: PBMCs, taken around atezolizumab (anti-PD-L1) treatment. The V gene is TRBV19, the J gene TRBJ1-2; tentatively, D is TRBD1 (5 bases). CDR3 region: CASLRGSYGYTF. CDR3 bases: TGTGCCAGCCTACGGGGGTCCTATGGCTACACCTTC. Full variable domain (rest looked up from reference TRBV19 and TRBJ1-2): DGGITQSPKYLFRKEGQNVTLSCEQNLNHDAMYWYRQDPGQGLRLIYYSQIVNDFQKGDIAEGYSVSREKKESFPLTVTSAQKNPTAFYLCASLRGSYGYTFGSGTRLTVV.